The clone carrying this T cell receptor beta chain was picked up a small number of times. Its target is not known. Here immunoSEQ multiplex PCR was the method, and the copy in TCRdb shows in-frame clones only, minus some. This sample carries approximately 40,000 clones, about 68% of them seen once, and the ten largest clones take 7% to 9.5%. Germline V CDR1 and CDR2: LNHDA, SQIVND (reference sequence). The CDR3 contains 12 residues. Trimming shortened V by 3 bases and J by 3 bases, and 5 bases separated the two germline ends. This entry belongs to a study of radiotherapy plus CTLA-4 blockade in lung cancer. Study background: Disease control was achieved by less than 40% of patients, and objective responses by more than 15%. Broader study findings: TCR clones of tumor origin grew in blood after radiotherapy plus ipilimumab.

Sequenced here: peripheral blood, sampled from a patient treated with radiotherapy plus ipilimumab. This TCR came from a human donor with non-small cell lung cancer who had stable disease on radiotherapy plus ipilimumab. The chain carries TRBV19 and TRBJ1-2; no clear D gene. For the CDR3, the DNA is TGTGCCAGTAGTATCGGGGACTATGGCTACACCTTC. This encodes CASSIGDYGYTF.